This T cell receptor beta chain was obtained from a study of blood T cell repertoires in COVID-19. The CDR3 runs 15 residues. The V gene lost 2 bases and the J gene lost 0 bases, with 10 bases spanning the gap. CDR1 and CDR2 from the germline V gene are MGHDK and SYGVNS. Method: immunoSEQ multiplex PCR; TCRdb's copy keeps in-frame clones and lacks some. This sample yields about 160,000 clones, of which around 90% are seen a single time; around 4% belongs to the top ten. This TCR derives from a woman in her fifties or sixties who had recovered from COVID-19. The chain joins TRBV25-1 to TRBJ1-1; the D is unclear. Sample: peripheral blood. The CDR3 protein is CASSEGGSMNTEAFF. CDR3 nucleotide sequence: TGTGCCAGCAGTGAAGGAGGAAGTATGAACACTGAAGCTTTCTTT.